These T cell receptor beta chains were read from a single sample in a study of human T cells and chemical hapten exposure. Each CDR3 protein gets one entry after TCRdb re-called the RACE reads with MiXCR. The data show some 51,000 distinct CDR3 sequences, with around a tenth seen just once and 13% to 15% held by the top ten. This specimen was whole blood, taken in connection with sensitization to the hapten diphenylcyclopropenone (DPC). The receptors originated from a woman in her thirties or forties with alopecia areata. Some clones in this sample may be carry-over from other donors' samples. Both conserved end residues are part of each CDR3. D genes are given only for firm matches. Clone size is not always given. Where it is, it says once, few, many or a class for expanded clones.

12,TRBJ2-1,-,TRBV5-1,-,TGCGCCAGCAGCTTGACGCTCGATGAGCAGTTCTTC,CASSLTLDEQFF
13,TRBJ1-5,-,TRBV6-6,-,TGTGCCAGCAAACTGGGGGACAATCAGCCCCAGCATTTT,CASKLGDNQPQHF
18,TRBJ1-3,-,TRBV11-2,many,TGTGCCAGCAGCTTGGGGGCCCTAGCCGTATTCTCTGGAAACACCATATATTTT,CASSLGALAVFSGNTIYF
11,TRBJ1-5,-,TRBV5-8,many,TGTGCCAGCAGAAGGGGGCAGCCCCAGCATTTT,CASRRGQPQHF
14,TRBJ2-5,-,TRBV20-1,many,TGCAGTGCTAGAGGTACCCGGGCCCAGGAGACCCAGTACTTC,CSARGTRAQETQYF
13,TRBJ2-5,-,TRBV29-1,-,TGCAGCGTTGAACGGCTGAACCAAGAGACCCAGTACTTC,CSVERLNQETQYF
13,TRBJ2-7,-,TRBV18,-,TGTGCCAGCTCACCGAGTCCGGATGCCGGGGAGTACTTC,CASSPSPDAGEYF
15,TRBJ2-3,-,TRBV18,many,TGTGCCAGCTCACCACCGGGACAGCGGGCAGATACGCAGTATTTT,CASSPPGQRADTQYF
12,TRBJ2-7,-,TRBV28,few,TGTGCCAGCAGTCTTCAACCTCGTGAGCAGTACTTC,CASSLQPREQYF
16,TRBJ2-5,TRBD1,TRBV18,many,TGTGCCAGCTCACCTTTCTCGGACAGGGGACAAGAGACCCAGTACTTC,CASSPFSDRGQETQYF
15,TRBJ2-1,-,TRBV7-9,few,TGTGCCAGCAGCTCGGACTTCCACTCCTACAATGAGCAGTTCTTC,CASSSDFHSYNEQFF
13,TRBJ2-7,-,TRBV7-2,-,TGTGCCAGCAGCTTAGCGTCCGGCGGCGAGCAGTACTTC,CASSLASGGEQYF
13,TRBJ2-5,-,TRBV29-1,once,TGCAGCGTGACCCGCCCGGGATGGGAGACCCAGTACTTC,CSVTRPGWETQYF
12,TRBJ2-3,-,TRBV5-4,-,TGTGCCAGCAGCTCCCTCACAGATACGCAGTATTTT,CASSSLTDTQYF
14,TRBJ2-7,TRBD1,TRBV2,many,TGTGCCAGCATTGCCGGGACAGGGTTTTACGAGCAGTACTTC,CASIAGTGFYEQYF
17,TRBJ2-2,TRBD2,TRBV19,few,TGTGCCAGTAGTCAATCGACTAGCGGGGGCTACACCGGGGAGCTGTTTTTT,CASSQSTSGGYTGELFF
13,TRBJ1-5,-,TRBV4-3,few,TGCGCCAGCAGCCAAGGACGGAATCAGCCCCAGCATTTT,CASSQGRNQPQHF
14,TRBJ1-1,-,TRBV20-1,-,TGCAGTGTGGCACAGGGAGTAGGGAACACTGAAGCTTTCTTT,CSVAQGVGNTEAFF
10,TRBJ1-2,-,TRBV10-3,many,TGTGCCATCAGGGACGATGGCTACACCTTC,CAIRDDGYTF
11,TRBJ1-4,-,TRBV15,-,TGTGCCACGACAGCGAATGAAAAACTGTTTTTT,CATTANEKLFF
14,TRBJ1-2,TRBD1,TRBV7-9,many,TGTGCCAGCAGCTTAGCTGGGACAGGGAAAGGCTACACCTTC,CASSLAGTGKGYTF